Listed below are T cell receptor beta chains from one sample, sequenced in a study of T cell repertoires in aging, cancer and after chemotherapy. From the multiplex PCR reads, TCRdb called clonotypes with MiXCR, one entry per CDR3 protein. Here the sample spans about 11,000 distinct CDR3 sequences, less than 30% being singletons. Material: blood. The receptors come from a human donor in good health. Both conserved end residues are part of each CDR3. Each record gives: V gene, D gene, J gene, clone size, CDR3 length, CDR3 DNA, CDR3 protein. A D gene is named only where the DNA matches it firmly. Size is stated for part of the rows, as once, few or many counts, or as a class when the clone is expanded.

TRBV30	NA	TRBJ1-2	NA	16	TGTGCCTGCTTCTCCCTTCCTGGACAGTTTAACTATGGCTACACCTTC	CACFSLPGQFNYGYTF
TRBV29-1	TRBD2	TRBJ2-3	few	14	TGCAGCGTCCCCAGCGGGGGCAGCACAGATACGCAGTATTTT	CSVPSGGSTDTQYF
TRBV28	NA	TRBJ2-7	NA	12	TGTGCCAGCAGCGAAAACTCCCTTGAGCAGTACTTC	CASSENSLEQYF
TRBV27	NA	TRBJ2-7	NA	13	TGTGCCAGCAGTTTAGGGGACGCCGGCGAGCAGTACTTC	CASSLGDAGEQYF
TRBV7-3	NA	TRBJ2-2	NA	15	TGTGCCAGCAGCCCGGGCCCAGGGCAGGGCGGGGAGCTGTTTTTT	CASSPGPGQGGELFF
TRBV6-5	TRBD2	TRBJ2-3	NA	14	TGTGCCGTAGAAGCGGGAGGGACATCAGATACGAAGTATTTT	CAVEAGGTSDTKYF
TRBV27	NA	TRBJ1-1	NA	14	TGTGCCAGCAGCGGGGCCCCTGACTACACTGAAGCTTTCTTT	CASSGAPDYTEAFF
TRBV20-1	NA	TRBJ1-6	few	15	TGCAGTGCTCCTGAAACACGGCACGAAAGGGGACCCCTCCACTTT	CSAPETRHERGPLHF
TRBV4-3	TRBD2	TRBJ2-1	NA	16	TGTGCCAGCAGCCAAGATCCTAGCGGGGGTTACAATGAGCAGTTCTTC	CASSQDPSGGYNEQFF
TRBV20-1	NA	TRBJ1-1	few	12	TGCAGTGCGTCGATGGGTAACACTGAAGCTTTCTTT	CSASMGNTEAFF
TRBV7-9	NA	TRBJ1-2	few	12	TGTGCCAGCAGCTTTTTGACAGATGGCTACACCTTC	CASSFLTDGYTF
TRBV15	TRBD1	TRBJ2-7	NA	15	TGTGCCACCAGCAGAAGACGACAGGGGGGCTACGAGCAGTACTTC	CATSRRRQGGYEQYF
TRBV20-1	NA	TRBJ2-7	NA	13	TGCAGTGCTAGTGAACCCCCCCAGGGCGAGCAGTACTTC	CSASEPPQGEQYF
TRBV6-5	NA	TRBJ1-1	NA	11	TGTGCCAGCAGGTCTTTGGGGCTGGTTTTCTTT	CASRSLGLVFF
TRBV24-1	TRBD1	TRBJ2-5	NA	14	TGTGCCACCAGTGATTCGGGACAGTCACAGACCCAGTACTTC	CATSDSGQSQTQYF
TRBV11-2	NA	TRBJ1-3	few	14	TGTGCCAGCCGCCAGGGCCGCTCTGGAAACACCATATATTTT	CASRQGRSGNTIYF
TRBV19	NA	TRBJ1-2	medium-sized	14	TGTGCCAGCAGGAGGGGGGGCGGCGGCTATGGCTACACCTTC	CASRRGGGGYGYTF
TRBV20-1	NA	TRBJ2-3	NA	14	TGCAGTTTAGAACAGGTTCTGGCCACAGATACGCAGTATTTT	CSLEQVLATDTQYF
TRBV12-3/TRBV12-4	TRBD2	TRBJ2-2	few	17	TGTGCCAGCAGCCCGACTAGCGGGGGAAAATACACCGGGGAGCTGTTTTTT	CASSPTSGGKYTGELFF
TRBV2	NA	TRBJ2-6	NA	15	TGTGCCAGCAGCTCTACAGGGACCGGGGCCAACGTCCTGACTTTC	CASSSTGTGANVLTF
TRBV15	TRBD1	TRBJ2-5	once	14	TGTGCCACCAGCGACAGGGATGGGCCAAGGGGCCAGTACTTC	CATSDRDGPRGQYF
TRBV6-5	NA	TRBJ2-7	few	14	TGTGCCAGCAGAACTACAGGGTTAATCTACGAGCAGTACTTC	CASRTTGLIYEQYF
TRBV7-9	NA	TRBJ1-1	few	14	TGTGCCAGCAGCGAAATTAGGGGGGCGGGAGAAGCTTTCTTT	CASSEIRGAGEAFF
TRBV7-2	NA	TRBJ2-7	medium-sized	13	TGTGCCAGCACATACCGGGGGCACTACGAGCAGTACTTC	CASTYRGHYEQYF
TRBV20-1	NA	TRBJ1-6	medium-sized	13	TGCAGTGCTAACCGGGACTATAATTCACCCCTCCACTTT	CSANRDYNSPLHF
TRBV30	TRBD1	TRBJ1-2	NA	12	TGTGCCAAGGGACAGGGATCGGGCGGCTACACCTTC	CAKGQGSGGYTF